This TCR beta chain was documented in a study of blood T cells in healthy people across ages. The CDR3 contains 15 residues. Trimming took 7 bases from V and 1 from J; bases not matched to a gene: 9. The germline V gene has CDR1 MDHEN and CDR2 SYDVKM. This clonotype was seen only a few times. It was with a sample-barcoded 5' primer and a J-beta primer mix that a second PCR of about 6 to 12 cycles was run. TCRdb passed the 5' RACE reads through MiXCR, listing each CDR3 protein once. The repertoire consists of about 930,000 distinct CDR3 sequences, with around 29% occurring once and the leading ten covering 10%. Another study also made use of these data, one on T cells of mothers and their children.

This receptor was identified in a woman aged 40-49 years in good health. The chain uses TRBV28 and TRBJ1-1, with 7 bases fitting TRBD1. Sequencing used blood. CDR3 region: CASKSGTVRNTEAFF. The CDR3 DNA sequence: TGTGCCAGCAAGAGCGGGACAGTTAGGAACACTGAAGCTTTCTTT.